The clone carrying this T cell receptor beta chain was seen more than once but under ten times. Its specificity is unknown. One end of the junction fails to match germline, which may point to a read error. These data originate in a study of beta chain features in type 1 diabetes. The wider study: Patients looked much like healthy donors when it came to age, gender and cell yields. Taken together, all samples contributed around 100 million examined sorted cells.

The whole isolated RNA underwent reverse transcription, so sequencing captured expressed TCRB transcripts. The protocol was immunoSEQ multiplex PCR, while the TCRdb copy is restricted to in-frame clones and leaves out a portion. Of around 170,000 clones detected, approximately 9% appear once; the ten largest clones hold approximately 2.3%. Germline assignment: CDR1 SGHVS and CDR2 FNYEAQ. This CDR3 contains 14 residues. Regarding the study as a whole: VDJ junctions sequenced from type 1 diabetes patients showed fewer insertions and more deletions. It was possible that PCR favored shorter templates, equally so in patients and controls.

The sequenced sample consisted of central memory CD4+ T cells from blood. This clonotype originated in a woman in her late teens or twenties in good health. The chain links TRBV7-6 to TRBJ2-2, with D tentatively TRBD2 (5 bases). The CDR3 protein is CASSLGLASGELFF. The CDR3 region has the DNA TGTGCCAGCAGTTTAGGACTCGCGTCCGGGGAGCTGTTTTTT. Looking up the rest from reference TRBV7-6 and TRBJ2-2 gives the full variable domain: GAGVSQSPRYKVTKRGQDVALRCDPISGHVSLYWYRQALGQGPEFLTYFNYEAQQDKSGLPNDRFSAERPEGSISTLTIQRTEQRDSAMYRCASSLGLASGELFFGEGSRLTVL.